Presented here are 9 T cell receptor beta chains from one specimen sequenced in a study of blood T cells in healthy people across ages. Sample-barcoded 5' priming and a J-beta primer mix drove a second PCR of about 7 to 12 cycles. MiXCR, run by TCRdb on the 5' RACE reads, gives a single entry per CDR3 protein. The sample shows over 1.5 million distinct CDR3 sequences, roughly 52% of them seen only once. The sequencing sample was made of blood. The receptors were gathered from a woman aged 40-49 years in good health.

This clonotype was recorded once. This rearrangement joins TRBV27 to TRBJ1-5; D not resolved. In germline, CDR1 is MNHEY, CDR2 SMNVEV (reference sequence). The CDR3 totals 16 residues. V lost 5 bases, J lost 5 bases, and 19 bases lay in between. The CDR3, as DNA: TGTGCCAGCAGTCCCCTCACGGGGAGTGGGGATCAGCCCCAGCATTTT. It is translated as CASSPLTGSGDQPQHF.

The rearrangement links TRBV7-9 to TRBJ1-2, with D possibly TRBD1 on 6 matching bases. Germline values: CDR1 SEHNR, CDR2 FQNEAQ (reference sequence). V lost 2 bases, J lost 8 bases, and 12 bases lay in between. The CDR3 spans 13 residues. CDR3 in DNA: TGTGCCAGCAGCTTACACCTCAGGGGAGGCTACACCTTC. Protein product: CASSLHLRGGYTF.

The chain employs TRBV7-9 and TRBJ2-5; D unresolved. The ends were cut back, 1 base at V and 4 bases at J, with 13 bases in the middle. Germline V gene data show CDR1 as SEHNR and CDR2 as FQNEAQ (reference sequence). CDR3 length: 15 amino acids. The CDR3: CASSLEGTAVETQYF. The CDR3 bases are TGTGCCAGCAGCTTAGAAGGAACGGCCGTAGAGACCCAGTACTTC.

The chain couples TRBV28 to TRBJ1-1; D remains unclear. Germline CDR1 is MDHEN and CDR2 is SYDVKM. The CDR3 contains 12 residues. The V and J ends lost 7 bases and 10 bases respectively, with 16 bases between them. This chain's CDR3 is CASTYESGGAFF. The DNA for the CDR3 is TGTGCCAGCACCTACGAGTCGGGCGGAGCTTTCTTT.

The chain has TRBV7-2 and TRBJ2-5; 9 bases are a match to TRBD2. V lost 1 base, J lost 1 base, and 4 bases stayed unmatched. The CDR3 sequence is 16 residues long. Germline V gene data show CDR1 as SGHTA and CDR2 as FQGNSA. The CDR3 protein is CASSLVAGDLQETQYF. The CDR3 DNA follows: TGTGCCAGCAGCTTAGTAGCGGGGGACCTCCAAGAGACCCAGTACTTC.

This clonotype was picked up a small number of times. The chain combines TRBV20-1 with TRBJ2-6; perhaps D is TRBD1 or TRBD2 (5 bases each). The CDR3 consists of 15 residues. The V end was cut by 5 bases, the J end by 0 bases, with 11 bases between. Germline CDR1 and CDR2: DFQATT and SNEGSKA (reference sequence). In DNA form, the CDR3 reads TGCAGTGCTCCCGAGGGGAGCTCTGGGGCCAACGTCCTGACTTTC. It translates to CSAPEGSSGANVLTF.

This chain uses TRBV4-2 with TRBJ2-3; 8 bases agree with TRBD1. Trimming cost V 1 base and J 6 bases; bases outside gene matches: 9. This CDR3 has 16 residues. Germline V gives CDR1 LGHNA, CDR2 YNFKEQ. The CDR3 loop reads CASSQGLDRVGDTQYF. The CDR3 nucleotides read TGTGCCAGCAGCCAAGGATTGGACAGGGTCGGTGATACGCAGTATTTT.

This chain joins TRBV18 and TRBJ2-3; D ambiguous. The CDR3 covers 14 residues. V dropped 2 bases and J dropped 0 bases, with 6 bases sitting between them. Per germline, CDR1 KGHSH and CDR2 LQKENI. CDR3 sequence (DNA): TGTGCCAGCTCACCAATACCGAGCACAGATACGCAGTATTTT. Amino acids: CASSPIPSTDTQYF.

This clonotype showed up just a few times. The V call is TRBV29-1, the J call TRBJ1-4; TRBD1 aligns across 7 bases. Germline-derived CDR1 and CDR2 are SQVTM and ANQGSEA. The CDR3 consists of 14 residues. The junction had 6 bases not matched to a gene; V was cut back by 7 bases and J by 1 base. Here the CDR3 DNA reads TGCAGCGCCTTGCACAGGGGAACTAATGAAAAACTGTTTTTT. Protein sequence: CSALHRGTNEKLFF. Variable domain in full (rest from reference TRBV29-1 and TRBJ1-4): SAVISQKPSRDICQRGTSLTIQCQVDSQVTMMFWYRQQPGQSLTLIATANQGSEATYESGFVIDKFPISRPNLTFSTLTVSNMSPEDSSIYLCSALHRGTNEKLFFGSGTQLSVL.